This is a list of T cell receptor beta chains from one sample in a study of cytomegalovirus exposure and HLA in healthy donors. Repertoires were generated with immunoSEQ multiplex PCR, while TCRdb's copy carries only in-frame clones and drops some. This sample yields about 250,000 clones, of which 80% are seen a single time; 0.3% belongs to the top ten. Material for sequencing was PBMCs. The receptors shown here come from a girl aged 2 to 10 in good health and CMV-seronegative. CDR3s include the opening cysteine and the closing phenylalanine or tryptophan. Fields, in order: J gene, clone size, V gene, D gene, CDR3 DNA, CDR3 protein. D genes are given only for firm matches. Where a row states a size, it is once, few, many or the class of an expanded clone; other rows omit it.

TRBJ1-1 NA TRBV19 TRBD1 TGTGCCAGTAGGGGACAGGGGAACACTGAAGCTTTCTTT CASRGQGNTEAFF
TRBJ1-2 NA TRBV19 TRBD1 TGTGCCAGTAATACCCGAACAGGGGGGTCACACTATGGCTACACCTTC CASNTRTGGSHYGYTF
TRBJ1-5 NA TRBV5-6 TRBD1 TGTGCCAGCAGCTTCCGGACAGGTAGGGGCAATCAGCCCCAGCATTTT CASSFRTGRGNQPQHF
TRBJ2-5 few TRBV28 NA TGTGCCAGCAGTTTTCGGACTACCCGGGGGGAGACCCAGTACTTC CASSFRTTRGETQYF
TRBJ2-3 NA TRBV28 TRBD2 TGTGCCAGCAGTTCCCCCCCGGCGGGGGATACTCTTACAGATACGCAGTATTTT CASSSPPAGDTLTDTQYF
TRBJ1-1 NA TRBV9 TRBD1 TGTGCCAGCAGCGTAGACGGGACAGGGGGGGCTGAAGCTTTCTTT CASSVDGTGGAEAFF
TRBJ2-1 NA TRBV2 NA TGTGCCAGCAGGGAGTCCCTCGAGCAGTTCTTC CASRESLEQFF
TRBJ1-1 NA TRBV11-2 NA TGTGCCAGCACCCTATCCCCGGACACTGAAGCTTTCTTT CASTLSPDTEAFF
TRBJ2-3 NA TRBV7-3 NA TGTGCCAGCAGCTTCGGGTTCACAGATACGCAGTATTTT CASSFGFTDTQYF
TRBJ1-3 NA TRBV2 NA TGTGCCAGCAGAACAAGCTCTGGAAACACCATATATTTT CASRTSSGNTIYF